Listed below are T cell receptor beta chains from one sample, sequenced in a study of shared T cell receptors in the human thymus. The table came from immunoSEQ multiplex PCR; TCRdb's copy has only in-frame clones and leaves some out. The sample lists approximately 660,000 clones; roughly 90% were seen once. The data were also submitted as part of a second study, on human thymus T cells.

The sequenced sample consisted of thymocytes. These receptors came from a boy younger than two with a congenital heart defect. The CDR3 runs from the conserved cysteine through the conserved F or W. A D gene is named only where the DNA matches it firmly. The size of a clone is reported for some rows only, either as once, few or many, or as a class for expanded clones.

d_call: -; j_call: TRBJ2-7; clone_size: -; v_call: TRBV4-1; cdr3_aa: CASSQFGGEQYF; cdr3_nt: TGCGCCAGCAGCCAATTCGGGGGTGAGCAGTACTTC
d_call: -; j_call: TRBJ2-2; clone_size: once; v_call: TRBV25-1; cdr3_aa: CASSDTGPTGELFF; cdr3_nt: TGTGCCAGCAGTGACACAGGGCCCACCGGGGAGCTGTTTTTT
d_call: TRBD1; j_call: TRBJ1-2; clone_size: few; v_call: TRBV4-1; cdr3_aa: CASSQVEGAFDYGYTF; cdr3_nt: TGCGCCAGCAGCCAAGTCGAGGGGGCCTTCGACTATGGCTACACCTTC
d_call: TRBD2; j_call: TRBJ2-7; clone_size: -; v_call: TRBV27; cdr3_aa: CASRPGLSTYEQYF; cdr3_nt: TGTGCCAGCAGGCCGGGACTATCCACCTACGAGCAGTACTTC
d_call: -; j_call: TRBJ2-3; clone_size: -; v_call: TRBV7-9; cdr3_aa: CASSLQGRSDTQYF; cdr3_nt: TGTGCCAGCAGCCTCCAGGGTAGGTCTGATACGCAGTATTTT
d_call: TRBD1; j_call: TRBJ1-2; clone_size: -; v_call: TRBV7-2; cdr3_aa: CASSLTGRDREGYGYTF; cdr3_nt: TGTGCCAGCAGCCTCACGGGGCGGGACAGGGAAGGCTATGGCTACACCTTC
d_call: -; j_call: TRBJ1-2; clone_size: -; v_call: TRBV6-1; cdr3_aa: CASRERRLKNVDTF; cdr3_nt: TGTGCCAGCCGGGAGAGACGATTGAAGAACGTCGACACCTTC
d_call: TRBD2; j_call: TRBJ2-3; clone_size: -; v_call: TRBV5-4; cdr3_aa: CASSFRSGRVTDTQYF; cdr3_nt: TGTGCCAGCAGCTTCCGTAGCGGGAGGGTGACAGATACGCAGTATTTT
d_call: TRBD1; j_call: TRBJ1-5; clone_size: -; v_call: TRBV23-1; cdr3_aa: CASSFSDRFLFSNQPQHF; cdr3_nt: TGCGCCAGCAGTTTCTCGGACAGGTTTTTGTTTAGCAATCAGCCCCAGCATTTT
d_call: -; j_call: TRBJ2-3; clone_size: -; v_call: TRBV2; cdr3_aa: CASREDMQYF; cdr3_nt: TGTGCCAGCAGAGAGGACATGCAGTATTTT
d_call: TRBD1; j_call: TRBJ1-4; clone_size: -; v_call: TRBV19; cdr3_aa: CASSMAGQCATNEKLFF; cdr3_nt: TGTGCCAGTAGTATGGCGGGACAGTGTGCAACTAATGAAAAACTGTTTTTT
d_call: -; j_call: TRBJ2-7; clone_size: -; v_call: TRBV10-3; cdr3_aa: CAISESTSFYYEQYF; cdr3_nt: TGTGCCATCAGTGAGTCTACTAGCTTTTACTACGAGCAGTACTTC
d_call: TRBD2; j_call: TRBJ2-1; clone_size: -; v_call: TRBV14; cdr3_aa: CASSQSGTSGAHNEQFF; cdr3_nt: TGTGCCAGCAGCCAATCCGGGACTAGCGGAGCTCACAATGAGCAGTTCTTC
d_call: -; j_call: TRBJ2-7; clone_size: once; v_call: TRBV21-1; cdr3_aa: CASSKRAEWGVYEQYF; cdr3_nt: TGTGCCAGCAGCAAAAGGGCCGAGTGGGGGGTCTACGAGCAGTACTTC
d_call: TRBD1; j_call: TRBJ1-2; clone_size: -; v_call: TRBV18; cdr3_aa: CASSKQGSPNYGYTF; cdr3_nt: TGTGCCAGCTCTAAACAGGGGAGCCCTAACTATGGCTACACCTTC
d_call: TRBD2; j_call: TRBJ2-7; clone_size: -; v_call: TRBV7-8; cdr3_aa: CASRIEREGYEQYF; cdr3_nt: TGTGCCAGCAGGATCGAGCGGGAGGGGTACGAGCAGTACTTC
d_call: -; j_call: TRBJ1-3; clone_size: -; v_call: TRBV15; cdr3_aa: CATSTSVVISGNTIYF; cdr3_nt: TGTGCCACCAGCACGTCGGTCGTAATCTCTGGAAACACCATATATTTT
d_call: -; j_call: TRBJ2-3; clone_size: -; v_call: TRBV28; cdr3_aa: CASSFQGPDTQYF; cdr3_nt: TGTGCCAGCAGTTTTCAGGGCCCAGATACGCAGTATTTT
d_call: TRBD1; j_call: TRBJ2-2; clone_size: -; v_call: TRBV11-3; cdr3_aa: CASSRGQGHTGELFF; cdr3_nt: TGTGCCAGCAGCCGTGGACAGGGACACACCGGGGAGCTGTTTTTT
d_call: -; j_call: TRBJ1-1; clone_size: few; v_call: TRBV4-3; cdr3_aa: CASSQNQGNNNTEAFF; cdr3_nt: TGCGCCAGCAGCCAAAACCAGGGGAATAATAACACTGAAGCTTTCTTT
d_call: TRBD2; j_call: TRBJ2-1; clone_size: -; v_call: TRBV7-2; cdr3_aa: CASSPGTTYNEQFF; cdr3_nt: TGTGCCAGCAGCCCGGGGACTACGTACAATGAGCAGTTCTTC
d_call: -; j_call: TRBJ1-1; clone_size: -; v_call: TRBV27; cdr3_aa: CASRGWGPEHTEAFF; cdr3_nt: TGTGCCAGCAGAGGATGGGGGCCGGAACACACTGAAGCTTTCTTT
d_call: -; j_call: TRBJ2-7; clone_size: -; v_call: TRBV14; cdr3_aa: CASSQKHRGFAVSSYEQYF; cdr3_nt: TGTGCCAGCAGCCAAAAGCACCGAGGGTTCGCCGTAAGCTCCTACGAGCAGTACTTC
d_call: TRBD1; j_call: TRBJ1-5; clone_size: -; v_call: TRBV2; cdr3_aa: CASTSGTGGVQPQHF; cdr3_nt: TGTGCCAGTACCAGTGGGACAGGGGGTGTTCAGCCCCAGCATTTT
d_call: -; j_call: TRBJ2-5; clone_size: -; v_call: TRBV27; cdr3_aa: CASRDRTPETQYF; cdr3_nt: TGTGCCAGCAGAGACAGAACCCCAGAGACCCAGTACTTC
d_call: TRBD1; j_call: TRBJ1-2; clone_size: -; v_call: TRBV19; cdr3_aa: CASMRTGGDGLGYTF; cdr3_nt: TGTGCCAGTATGAGGACAGGGGGCGATGGCTTGGGCTACACCTTC
d_call: TRBD2; j_call: TRBJ2-5; clone_size: -; v_call: TRBV5-1; cdr3_aa: CASSSDPTSHQETQYF; cdr3_nt: TGCGCCAGCAGCTCTGACCCGACTAGCCACCAAGAGACCCAGTACTTC
d_call: TRBD2; j_call: TRBJ2-1; clone_size: -; v_call: TRBV6-4; cdr3_aa: CASSSGRGNEQFF; cdr3_nt: TGTGCCTCATCCAGCGGGAGGGGTAATGAGCAGTTCTTC